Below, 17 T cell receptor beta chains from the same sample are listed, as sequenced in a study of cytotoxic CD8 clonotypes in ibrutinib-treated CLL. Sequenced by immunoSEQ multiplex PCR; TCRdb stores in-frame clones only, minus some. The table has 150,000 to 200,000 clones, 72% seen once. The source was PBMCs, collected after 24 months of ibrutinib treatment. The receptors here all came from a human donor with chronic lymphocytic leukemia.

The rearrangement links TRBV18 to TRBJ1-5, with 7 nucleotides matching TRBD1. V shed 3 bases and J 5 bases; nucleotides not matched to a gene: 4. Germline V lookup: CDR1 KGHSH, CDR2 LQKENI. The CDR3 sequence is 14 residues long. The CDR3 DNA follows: TGTGCCAGCTCACCTACAGGGGATGATCAGCCCCAGCATTTT. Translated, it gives CASSPTGDDQPQHF. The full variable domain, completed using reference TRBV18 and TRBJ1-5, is NAGVMQNPRHLVRRRGQEARLRCSPMKGHSHVYWYRQLPEEGLKFMVYLQKENIIDESGMPKERFSAEFPKEGPSILRIQQVVRGDSAAYFCASSPTGDDQPQHFGDGTRLSIL.

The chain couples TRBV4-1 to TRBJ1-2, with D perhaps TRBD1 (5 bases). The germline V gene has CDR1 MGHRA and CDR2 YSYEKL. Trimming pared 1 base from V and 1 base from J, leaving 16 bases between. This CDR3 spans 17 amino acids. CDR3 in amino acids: CASSQGATEEINYGYTF. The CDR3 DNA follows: TGCGCCAGCAGCCAAGGTGCGACAGAAGAAATTAACTATGGCTACACCTTC.

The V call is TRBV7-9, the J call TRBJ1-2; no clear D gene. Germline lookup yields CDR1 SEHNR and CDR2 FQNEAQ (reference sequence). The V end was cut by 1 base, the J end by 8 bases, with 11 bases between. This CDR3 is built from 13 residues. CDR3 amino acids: CASSLEEGYGYTF. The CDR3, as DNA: TGTGCCAGCAGCTTAGAAGAAGGGTACGGCTACACCTTC.

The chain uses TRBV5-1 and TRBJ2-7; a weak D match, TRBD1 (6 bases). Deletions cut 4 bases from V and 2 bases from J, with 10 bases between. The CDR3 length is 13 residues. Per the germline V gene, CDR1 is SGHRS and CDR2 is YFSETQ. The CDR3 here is CASSEGVPYEQYF. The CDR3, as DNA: TGCGCCAGCAGCGAGGGGGTCCCCTACGAGCAGTACTTC.

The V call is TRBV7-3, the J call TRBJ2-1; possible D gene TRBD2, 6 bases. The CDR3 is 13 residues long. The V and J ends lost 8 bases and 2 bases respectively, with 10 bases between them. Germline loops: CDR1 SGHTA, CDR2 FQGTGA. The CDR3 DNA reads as TGTGCCAGCCGGGACTCCACCTACAATGAGCAGTTCTTC. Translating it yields CASRDSTYNEQFF.

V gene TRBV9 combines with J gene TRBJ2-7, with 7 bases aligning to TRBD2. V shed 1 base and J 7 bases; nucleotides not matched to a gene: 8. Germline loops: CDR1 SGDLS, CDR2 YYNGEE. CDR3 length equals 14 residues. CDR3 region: CASSVFAGVREQYF. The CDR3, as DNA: TGTGCCAGCAGCGTATTTGCGGGAGTGCGGGAGCAGTACTTC.

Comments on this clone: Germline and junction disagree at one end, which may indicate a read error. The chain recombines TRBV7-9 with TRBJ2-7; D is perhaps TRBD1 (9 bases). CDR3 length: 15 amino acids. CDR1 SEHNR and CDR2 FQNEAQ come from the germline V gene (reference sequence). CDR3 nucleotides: TGTGCCAGCAGCATAGCGGGACAGGGTAACTACGAGCAGTACTTC. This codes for CASSIAGQGNYEQYF.

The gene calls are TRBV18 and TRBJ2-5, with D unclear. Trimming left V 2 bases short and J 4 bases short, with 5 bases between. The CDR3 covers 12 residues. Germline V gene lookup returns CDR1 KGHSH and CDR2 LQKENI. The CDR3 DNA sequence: TGTGCCAGCTCACCAATGGGAGAGACCCAGTACTTC. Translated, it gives CASSPMGETQYF.

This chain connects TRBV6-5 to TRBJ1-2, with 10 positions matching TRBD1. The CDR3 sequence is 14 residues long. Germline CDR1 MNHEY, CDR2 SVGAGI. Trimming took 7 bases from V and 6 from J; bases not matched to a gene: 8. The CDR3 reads CASKQTGGANGYTF. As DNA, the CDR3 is TGTGCCAGCAAACAGACAGGGGGCGCAAATGGCTACACCTTC.

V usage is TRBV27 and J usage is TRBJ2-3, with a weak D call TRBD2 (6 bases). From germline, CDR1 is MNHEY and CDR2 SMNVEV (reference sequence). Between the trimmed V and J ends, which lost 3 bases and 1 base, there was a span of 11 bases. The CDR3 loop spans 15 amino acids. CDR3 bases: TGTGCCAGCAGTTTTTTAGCGGCCCGCACAGATACGCAGTATTTT. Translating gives CASSFLAARTDTQYF.

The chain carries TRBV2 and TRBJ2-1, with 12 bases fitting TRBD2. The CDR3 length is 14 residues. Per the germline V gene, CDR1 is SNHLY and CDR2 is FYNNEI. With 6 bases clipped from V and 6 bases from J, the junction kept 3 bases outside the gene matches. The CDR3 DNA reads TGTGCCAGCAGACCGGGACTAGCGGGCAATGAGCAGTTCTTC. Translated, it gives CASRPGLAGNEQFF.

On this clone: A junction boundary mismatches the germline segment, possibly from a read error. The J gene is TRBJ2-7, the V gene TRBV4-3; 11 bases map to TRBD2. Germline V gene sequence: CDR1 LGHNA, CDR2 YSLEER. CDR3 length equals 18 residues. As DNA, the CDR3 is TGCGCCAGCAGTCAAGATATCTCACTAGCGGGAGCTGGGCACGAGCAGTACTTC. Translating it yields CASSQDISLAGAGHEQYF.

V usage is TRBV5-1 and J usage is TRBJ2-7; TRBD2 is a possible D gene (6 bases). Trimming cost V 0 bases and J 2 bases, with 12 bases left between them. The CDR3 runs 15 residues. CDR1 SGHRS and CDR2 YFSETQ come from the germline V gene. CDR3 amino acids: CASSLEAGPPYEQYF. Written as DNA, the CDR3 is TGCGCCAGCAGCTTGGAGGCGGGACCGCCCTACGAGCAGTACTTC.

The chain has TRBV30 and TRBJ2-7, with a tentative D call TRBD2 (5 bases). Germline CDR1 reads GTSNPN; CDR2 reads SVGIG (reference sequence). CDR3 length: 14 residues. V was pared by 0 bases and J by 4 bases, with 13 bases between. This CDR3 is CAWSVGSPSYEQYF. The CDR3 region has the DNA TGTGCCTGGAGTGTAGGGAGTCCATCATACGAGCAGTACTTC.

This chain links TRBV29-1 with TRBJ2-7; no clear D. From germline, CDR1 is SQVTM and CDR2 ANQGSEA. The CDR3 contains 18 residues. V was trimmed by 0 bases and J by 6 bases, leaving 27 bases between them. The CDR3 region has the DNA TGCAGCGTTGAAGATCGGAGCCATTATGGGGTACAACTACCCGAGCAGTACTTC. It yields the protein CSVEDRSHYGVQLPEQYF.

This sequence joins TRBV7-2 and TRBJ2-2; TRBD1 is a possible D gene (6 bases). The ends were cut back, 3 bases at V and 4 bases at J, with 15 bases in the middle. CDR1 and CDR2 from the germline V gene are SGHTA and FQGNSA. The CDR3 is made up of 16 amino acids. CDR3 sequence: CASSFESQGFTGELFF. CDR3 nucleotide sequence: TGTGCCAGCAGCTTTGAATCACAGGGTTTCACCGGGGAGCTGTTTTTT.

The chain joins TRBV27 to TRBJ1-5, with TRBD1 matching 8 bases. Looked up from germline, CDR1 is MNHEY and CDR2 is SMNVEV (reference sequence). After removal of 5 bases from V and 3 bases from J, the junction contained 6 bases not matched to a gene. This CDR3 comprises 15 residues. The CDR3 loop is CASSPRQGPNQPQHF. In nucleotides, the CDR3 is TGTGCCAGCAGTCCGAGACAGGGGCCCAATCAGCCCCAGCATTTT.